This entry features one TCR beta chain sequence. MiXCR, run by TCRdb on the RT-PCR reads, gives a single entry per CDR3 protein. The sample lists about 680,000 distinct CDR3 sequences; 12% to 15% were seen once. Germline V gene sequence: CDR1 MNHEY, CDR2 SMNVEV (reference sequence). CDR3 length equals 19 residues. The J segment lost 2 bases and the V segment lost 6 bases, leaving 18 bases of the junction unmatched. V usage is TRBV27 and J usage is TRBJ2-4, with 8 bases aligning to TRBD1. The clonotype comes from a female donor in good health, serving as a healthy control. Sequencing was carried out using memory CD4+ T cells from blood. CDR3 amino acids: CASSPRGLQDSFSKNIQYF. The DNA for the CDR3 is TGTGCCAGCAGCCCCAGGGGGCTTCAGGACTCCTTCTCCAAAAACATTCAGTACTTC.